The 23 T cell receptor beta chains listed next were all sequenced from one sample in a study of T-cell reconstitution after alpha-beta-depleted transplantation in children (dated by TCRdb to 2016 to 2017). The library was made by PCR. Sequenced using an Illumina HiSeq 2500. TCR library preparation used molecular barcoding, with unique molecular identifiers applied to normalize quantification of the TCRbeta repertoire. TCRdb itself trimmed the public reads at Q25 with fastp, ran MiXCR and retained productive beta chains. Records with the same CDR3 protein are collapsed into one entry carrying the most frequent genes and DNA. This sample gives more than 200,000 distinct CDR3 sequences in total; under 30% of them show up just once. Jointly, the top ten make up 2.6% of the sample. Reading the label with the study, this specimen's treatment or condition is: allogeneic hematopoietic cell transplantation with graft depleted of TCRalphabeta T cells and CD19 B cells.

Specimen: PBMCs, collected before TCRalphabeta/CD19-depleted stem cell transplant. The receptor set was obtained from a girl aged 2-15 years with Fanconi anemia, due to receive a stem cell transplant.

This clonotype was recorded at least ten times. The chain joins TRBV27 to TRBJ2-7, with 11 bases fitting TRBD1. Losses at the gene ends were 5 bases for V and 3 bases for J; bases not matched to a gene: 3. Germline V gene lookup returns CDR1 MNHEY and CDR2 SMNVEV (reference sequence). This CDR3 has 14 residues. Here the CDR3 reads CASSLDRGHYEQYF. The CDR3 DNA is TGTGCCAGCAGTCTGGACAGGGGGCACTACGAGCAGTACTTC.

This clonotype was counted ten times or more. The chain links TRBV6-5 to TRBJ2-7, with 11 bases fitting TRBD1. The CDR3 has 16 residues. J lost 4 bases, V lost 6 bases, and 11 bases had no gene match. Looked up from germline, CDR1 is MNHEY and CDR2 is SVGAGI. The CDR3: CASSLIPGQGVYEQYF. CDR3 coding DNA: TGTGCCAGCAGCCTAATACCGGGACAGGGGGTGTACGAGCAGTACTTC.

This clonotype was counted only a few times. V and J are TRBV7-6 and TRBJ2-7; TRBD2 aligns across 7 bases. Germline V gene sequence: CDR1 SGHVS, CDR2 FNYEAQ. J gave up 2 bases and V 5 bases, and 6 bases lay outside the gene matches. This CDR3 has 14 amino acids. CDR3 sequence (DNA): TGTGCCAGCAGCACGACTAGCCGACCCTACGAGCAGTACTTC. It is translated as CASSTTSRPYEQYF.

This clonotype was detected ten times or more. DNA of the CDR3: TGCAGTGCTAGGGCTCCAGGGCGTAGGAACACTGAAGCTTTCTTT. It specifies CSARAPGRRNTEAFF. This chain connects TRBV20-1 to TRBJ1-1; D possibly corresponds to TRBD1 (5 bases). Trimming shortened V by 3 bases and J by 1 base, and 15 bases separated the two germline ends. CDR3 length equals 15 residues. Germline CDR1 DFQATT, CDR2 SNEGSKA (reference sequence).

This chain connects TRBV7-2 to TRBJ2-1; 10 bases agree with TRBD2. The CDR3 has 14 amino acids. Germline V lookup: CDR1 SGHTA, CDR2 FQGNSA. J was trimmed by 5 bases and V by 5 bases; bases with no gene match: 3. In DNA form, the CDR3 reads TGTGCCAGCAGCACGGGACTAGCGCACAATGAGCAGTTCTTC. Protein product: CASSTGLAHNEQFF. The entire variable domain, with the rest obtained from reference TRBV7-2 and TRBJ2-1, is as follows: GAGVSQSPSNKVTEKGKDVELRCDPISGHTALYWYRQSLGQGLEFLIYFQGNSAPDKSGLPSDRFSAERTGGSVSTLTIQRTQQEDSAVYLCASSTGLAHNEQFFGPGTRLTVL.

The rearrangement uses TRBV20-1 and TRBJ1-1; weak D call: TRBD1 (6 bases). CDR1 and CDR2 (germline): DFQATT, SNEGSKA (reference sequence). CDR3 length: 16 amino acids. The V and J ends lost 4 bases and 0 bases respectively, with 18 bases between them. The CDR3 spells CSATVLADSLNTEAFF. CDR3 bases: TGCAGTGCTACAGTTCTGGCGGACAGTCTGAACACTGAAGCTTTCTTT.

This chain links TRBV20-1 with TRBJ2-1; D remains unclear. The V gene's germline CDR1 is DFQATT and CDR2 SNEGSKA (reference sequence). Trimming took off 3 bases at V and 8 bases at J, with 5 bases between the two ends. The CDR3 spans 10 residues. The CDR3 DNA is TGCAGTGCTAGTTACGATGAGCAGTTCTTC. Translation: CSASYDEQFF.

Concerning this clonotype itself: A clone one base away is much larger, so this may be a read error. V is TRBV4-2 and J is TRBJ2-1; D not certain. There are 14 residues in the CDR3. Germline values: CDR1 LGHNA, CDR2 YNFKEQ. The CDR3 DNA follows: TGTGCCAGCAGCCAAGTCGTGGGCAAGAATGAGCAGATCTTC. This sequence encodes CASSQVVGKNEQIF.

This clonotype was observed a few times. The V call is TRBV28, the J call TRBJ1-5, with D unclear. Deletions cut 7 bases from V and 3 bases from J, with 10 bases between. CDR3 length: 13 amino acids. Germline V gives CDR1 MDHEN, CDR2 SYDVKM. CDR3 amino acids: CASNRQTNQPQHF. Written as DNA, the CDR3 is TGTGCCAGCAATAGGCAGACCAATCAGCCCCAGCATTTT.

This clonotype was seen more than once but under ten times. The chain is built from TRBV15 and TRBJ2-7; the D is unclear. Between the trimmed V and J ends, which lost 2 bases and 2 bases, there was a span of 28 bases. The CDR3 contains 20 residues. Per the germline V gene, CDR1 is LNHNV and CDR2 is YYDKDF (reference sequence). The CDR3 loop reads CATSRPFHTTPIIPPYEQYF. CDR3 nucleotide sequence: TGTGCCACCAGCAGACCCTTTCATACGACGCCGATAATTCCTCCCTACGAGCAGTACTTC.

This clonotype has at least ten counts. The gene calls are TRBV12-3 or TRBV12-4 and TRBJ2-2; 7 nucleotides agree with TRBD2. After removal of 4 bases from V and 2 bases from J, the junction contained 4 bases not matched to a gene. CDR3 size: 15 residues. CDR3 sequence (DNA): TGTGCCAGCAGTTCCCTAGCGGCCAACACCGGGGAGCTGTTTTTT. Its protein product is CASSSLAANTGELFF.

V is TRBV5-1 and J is TRBJ1-2; 9 bases align to TRBD1. The length of the CDR3 is 13 residues. J gave up 8 bases and V 4 bases, and 6 bases lay outside the gene matches. CDR1 and CDR2 (germline): SGHRS, YFSETQ. This chain's CDR3 is CASSPWTGVGYTF. The CDR3 DNA sequence: TGCGCCAGCAGCCCCTGGACAGGGGTCGGCTACACCTTC. Looking up the rest from reference TRBV5-1 and TRBJ1-2 gives the full variable domain: KAGVTQTPRYLIKTRGQQVTLSCSPISGHRSVSWYQQTPGQGLQFLFEYFSETQRNKGNFPGRFSGRQFSNSRSEMNVSTLELGDSALYLCASSPWTGVGYTFGSGTRLTVV.

This clonotype was counted only a few times. The chain is built from TRBV5-1 and TRBJ2-7; D is undetermined. Trimming removed 2 bases from V and 0 bases from J, with 9 bases in between. CDR1 SGHRS and CDR2 YFSETQ come from the germline V gene. The CDR3 is 14 amino acids. CDR3 loop: CASSFADSSYEQYF. DNA for the CDR3: TGCGCCAGCAGCTTTGCCGACTCCTCCTACGAGCAGTACTTC. The full variable domain, its missing parts supplied by reference TRBV5-1 and TRBJ2-7, is KAGVTQTPRYLIKTRGQQVTLSCSPISGHRSVSWYQQTPGQGLQFLFEYFSETQRNKGNFPGRFSGRQFSNSRSEMNVSTLELGDSALYLCASSFADSSYEQYFGPGTRLTVT.

V and J are TRBV20-1 and TRBJ1-2, with unresolved D. In germline, CDR1 is DFQATT, CDR2 SNEGSKA (reference sequence). V dropped 2 bases and J dropped 8 bases, with 12 bases sitting between them. CDR3 size: 12 residues. This chain's CDR3 is CSARLGSSGYTF. The CDR3 DNA sequence: TGCAGTGCTAGATTGGGGAGTAGCGGCTACACCTTC.

This clonotype came up many times. V usage is TRBV29-1 and J usage is TRBJ1-2; possible D gene TRBD1, 6 bases. V lost 4 bases and J 2 bases, leaving 20 bases between the germline ends. This CDR3 contains 16 residues. Germline loops: CDR1 SQVTM, CDR2 ANQGSEA. Here the CDR3 reads CSVGALTSQGNYGYTF. CDR3 coding DNA: TGCAGCGTTGGGGCTCTGACCTCACAGGGAAACTATGGCTACACCTTC.

V gene TRBV7-2 combines with J gene TRBJ2-5; 11 bases are shared with TRBD2. After removal of 4 bases from V and 5 bases from J, the junction contained 9 bases not matched to a gene. The CDR3 contains 16 residues. In germline, CDR1 is SGHTA, CDR2 FQGNSA. The CDR3: CASSYRLAGTRETQYF. Written as DNA, the CDR3 is TGTGCCAGCAGCTATCGACTAGCGGGGACTAGGGAGACCCAGTACTTC.

The CDR3 region is CASSLPGQGAKRLYNEQFF. The CDR3, as DNA: TGCGCCAGCAGCCTACCGGGACAGGGGGCTAAAAGGTTATACAATGAGCAGTTCTTC. V gene TRBV5-1 combines with J gene TRBJ2-1; 12 bases match TRBD1. The germline V gene encodes CDR1 SGHRS and CDR2 YFSETQ. Trimming cost V 4 bases and J 4 bases; bases outside gene matches: 15. The CDR3 extends over 19 amino acids.

This clonotype has at least ten counts. The chain recombines TRBV6-5 with TRBJ2-7, with D possibly matching TRBD1 (6 bases). The CDR3 runs 13 residues. V was clipped by 5 bases and J by 2 bases, with 10 bases between them. The germline CDR1 and CDR2 sequences are MNHEY and SVGAGI. The CDR3 loop reads CASSPDRPYEQYF. CDR3 nucleotides: TGTGCCAGCAGTCCCGACAGGCCCTACGAGCAGTACTTC.

CDR3 sequence (DNA): TGTGCCAGCAGCTCCGACTTCTTCTGCGAGCAGTACTTC. Translating it yields CASSSDFFCEQYF. The chain combines TRBV13 with TRBJ2-7; D ambiguous. CDR1 and CDR2 (germline): PRHDT, FYEKMQ (reference sequence). With 4 bases removed from V and 6 bases from J, the gap between germline ends came to 13 bases. This CDR3 has 13 amino acids.

This clonotype is a singleton in its sample. The V gene is TRBV20-1, the J gene TRBJ2-5; D perhaps matches TRBD1 (5 bases). CDR3 length equals 12 residues. Trimming took 5 bases from V and 2 from J, leaving 9 bases between them. The germline CDR1 and CDR2 sequences are DFQATT and SNEGSKA (reference sequence). This CDR3 is CSASTEQETQYF. The CDR3 coding sequence is TGCAGTGCTTCGACAGAGCAAGAGACCCAGTACTTC.

Many counts were recorded for this clonotype. This chain links TRBV28 with TRBJ2-7; either TRBD1 or TRBD2 may fit D (5 bases each). V dropped 3 bases and J dropped 0 bases, with 12 bases sitting between them. Germline values: CDR1 MDHEN, CDR2 SYDVKM. The CDR3 has 15 residues. The CDR3 loop reads CASSLGTLSSYEQYF. The CDR3 DNA follows: TGTGCCAGCAGTTTGGGGACCCTTAGCTCCTACGAGCAGTACTTC.

V is TRBV12-3 or TRBV12-4 and J is TRBJ2-5; D not resolved. The V gene lost 5 bases and the J gene lost 5 bases, with 15 bases spanning the gap. The CDR3 has 14 residues. The CDR3 coding sequence is TGTGCCAGCAGTCGTTTCGCGGCGCGTGAGACCCAGTACTTC. Protein product: CASSRFAARETQYF.

This clonotype was counted many times. The V gene is TRBV29-1, the J gene TRBJ2-3, with 10 positions matching TRBD2. The CDR3 is 15 amino acids. Germline V gives CDR1 SQVTM, CDR2 ANQGSEA. V trimming: 8 bases; J trimming: 2 bases; junction bases outside the gene matches: 10. The CDR3 sequence: CSIRELAGLTDTQYF. The DNA for the CDR3 is TGCAGCATACGAGAACTAGCGGGGCTCACAGATACGCAGTATTTT.